This TCR beta chain is drawn from a study of TIL therapy for anti-PD-1-resistant metastatic lung cancer. Sequencing used immunoSEQ v3. Using immunoSEQ multiplex PCR, the repertoire was profiled, and TCRdb retains in-frame clones only, with some absent. The profile shows roughly 92,000 clones, about three fifths of them singletons. Germline V lookup: CDR1 KGHSH, CDR2 LQKENI. The CDR3 runs 17 residues. Trimming stripped 2 bases from V and 4 bases from J, with 20 bases between. Indicated time point: pre-treatment sample, taken before nivolumab and TIL therapy. Tumor tissue came from excised metastases, mostly pleural nodules or supraclavicular lymph nodes. Progressing patients received lymphodepletion, expanded TIL infusion and IL-2. Adults with stage 4 NSCLC were enrolled in a phase I trial.

V is TRBV18 and J is TRBJ1-2; possibly TRBD1 for D (5 bases). The source of this sequence is a person aged 25-80 years with non-small cell lung cancer. The sequences come from tumor tissue, collected at baseline. The CDR3 reads CASSPEPRARGGYGYTF. For the CDR3, the DNA is TGTGCCAGCTCACCAGAACCTCGAGCTCGCGGGGGCTATGGCTACACCTTC.